This TCR beta chain comes out of a study of molecular identifiers for immune sequencing clone quantification. Germline CDR1 is LGHNA and CDR2 is YSLEER. V was cut by 0 bases and J by 2 bases, with 14 bases left in between. The CDR3 has 16 amino acids. TCRdb reprocessed the PCR reads with MiXCR, giving one entry per CDR3 protein. Found here are about 36,000 distinct CDR3 sequences, about 18% of them singletons; the top ten hold approximately 7.1%. This clonotype was counted many times. The rearrangement joins TRBV4-3 to TRBJ2-7; tentative D call: TRBD1 (5 bases). The sample comprised naive CD8+ T cells from blood, with Jurkat cell RNA spiked in. The subset: FACS-sorted CD8+CD4-CCR7+CD45RA+ naive T cells. This TCR derives from a human donor in good health. Some libraries in this study had Jurkat cell RNA spiked in. This CDR3 reads CASSQEAGYLTYEQYF. CDR3 sequence (DNA): TGCGCCAGCAGCCAAGAAGCAGGGTATCTGACCTACGAGCAGTACTTC.